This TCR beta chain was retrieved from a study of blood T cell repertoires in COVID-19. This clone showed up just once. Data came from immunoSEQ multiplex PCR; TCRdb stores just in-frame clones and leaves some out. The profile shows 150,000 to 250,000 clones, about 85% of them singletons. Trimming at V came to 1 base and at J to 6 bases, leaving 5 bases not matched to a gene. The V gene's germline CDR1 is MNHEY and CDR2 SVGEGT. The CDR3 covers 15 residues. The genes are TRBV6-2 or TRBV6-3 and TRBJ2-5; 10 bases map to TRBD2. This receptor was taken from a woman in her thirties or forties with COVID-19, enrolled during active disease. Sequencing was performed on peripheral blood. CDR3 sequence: CASSYLAGGGQTQYF. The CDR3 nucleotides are TGTGCCAGCAGTTACTTAGCGGGGGGCGGGCAGACCCAGTACTTC.